The 25 T cell receptor beta chains below were found in one sample sequenced in a study of identical twins. MiXCR, applied by TCRdb to the 5' RACE reads, yields one record per CDR3 protein. Of more than 1.5 million distinct CDR3 sequences in the sample, 25% to 35% are singletons; the top ten hold more than 0.25%. Sequenced sample: cord blood. The receptor set was obtained from a newborn girl in good health.

The chain is built from TRBV7-9 and TRBJ2-5; 10 nucleotides line up with TRBD2. There are 15 residues in the CDR3. The J segment lost 2 bases and the V segment lost 4 bases, leaving 4 bases of the junction unmatched. CDR1 is SEHNR, CDR2 FQNEAQ, per germline (reference sequence). In nucleotides, the CDR3 is TGTGCCAGCAGCTCCGGACTAGCGGCTCAAGAGACCCAGTACTTC. Translating it yields CASSSGLAAQETQYF.

This clonotype came up a few times. The chain joins TRBV20-1 to TRBJ2-1; 9 nucleotides match TRBD2. Germline loops: CDR1 DFQATT, CDR2 SNEGSKA (reference sequence). The ends lost 1 base at V and 0 bases at J; junction bases unmatched: 1. The CDR3 extends over 15 amino acids. In DNA, the CDR3 is TGCAGTGCTAGAGGTAGCGGGGGCTCCTACAATGAGCAGTTCTTC. Amino acid sequence: CSARGSGGSYNEQFF.

CDR3: CASSEALVGQLAREQYF. In DNA form, the CDR3 reads TGTGCCAGCAGTGAAGCGCTAGTTGGGCAGTTGGCGCGAGAGCAGTACTTC. The chain combines TRBV6-1 with TRBJ2-7; D not resolved. V was clipped by 0 bases and J by 7 bases, with 22 bases between them. Germline V gene data show CDR1 as MNHNS and CDR2 as SASEGT. The CDR3 runs to 17 residues.

The chain links TRBV20-1 to TRBJ1-2, with a possible D match to TRBD1 (5 bases). Germline V gene data show CDR1 as DFQATT and CDR2 as SNEGSKA (reference sequence). The CDR3 totals 15 residues. V lost 3 bases to trimming and J lost 0 bases, with 14 bases between them. Here the CDR3 DNA reads TGCAGTGCTAGGGGAGCAGGGCCTTCTAACTATGGCTACACCTTC. Protein: CSARGAGPSNYGYTF.

This clonotype was detected a few times. The rearrangement links TRBV5-1 to TRBJ2-3; 8 bases map to TRBD2. Losses at the gene ends were 6 bases for V and 6 bases for J; bases not matched to a gene: 12. CDR3 length: 15 amino acids. Germline V CDR1 and CDR2: SGHRS, YFSETQ. The CDR3 DNA reads as TGCGCCAGCAACGTAAAGGCGGGAGGTGGGGATACGCAGTATTTT. Residues: CASNVKAGGGDTQYF.

The chain joins TRBV29-1 to TRBJ2-1; a possible D gene is TRBD2 (5 bases). CDR3 length equals 15 residues. CDR1 is SQVTM and CDR2 is ANQGSEA in the germline V gene. V shed 3 bases and J shed 0 bases, with 12 bases lying between them. CDR3 region: CSVEPRRSSYNEQFF. The CDR3, as DNA: TGCAGCGTTGAGCCGCGGAGGAGCTCCTACAATGAGCAGTTCTTC.

This clonotype came up a few times. Relative to the germline gene, one junction end is altered; a read error may explain this. CDR3 DNA sequence: TGTGCCAGCAGGAAACAGGGGAACCATGGCTATACCTTC. Its translation: CASRKQGNHGYTF. This chain connects TRBV12-3 or TRBV12-4 to TRBJ1-2, with TRBD1 identical over 7 bases. The CDR3 runs to 13 residues.

This clonotype was seen only a few times. V and J are TRBV9 and TRBJ1-2; D not resolved. The V gene's germline CDR1 is SGDLS and CDR2 YYNGEE. The CDR3 has 14 amino acids. V lost 0 bases and J 0 bases, leaving 6 bases between the germline ends. In nucleotides, the CDR3 is TGTGCCAGCAGCGTAGTCAGGTCTAACTATGGCTACACCTTC. Protein product: CASSVVRSNYGYTF.

The chain combines TRBV29-1 with TRBJ1-6, with D possibly being TRBD1 (5 bases). Germline V gene lookup returns CDR1 SQVTM and CDR2 ANQGSEA. V lost 6 bases and J lost 4, with 10 bases in between. This CDR3 is 13 amino acids long. The CDR3 spells CSVGTDYNSPLHF. The CDR3 DNA is TGCAGCGTGGGGACCGATTATAATTCACCCCTCCACTTT. Full variable domain (rest looked up from reference TRBV29-1 and TRBJ1-6): SAVISQKPSRDICQRGTSLTIQCQVDSQVTMMFWYRQQPGQSLTLIATANQGSEATYESGFVIDKFPISRPNLTFSTLTVSNMSPEDSSIYLCSVGTDYNSPLHFGNGTRLTVT.

This clonotype was seen only a few times. The chain joins TRBV10-3 to TRBJ2-5; 7 nucleotides line up with TRBD1. The CDR3 loop spans 16 amino acids. From germline, CDR1 is ENHRY and CDR2 SYGVKD. The J segment lost 4 bases and the V segment lost 4 bases, leaving 12 bases of the junction unmatched. Here the CDR3 DNA reads TGTGCCATCAGTGCAATTAGGGACAGTCCGGGAGAGACCCAGTACTTC. Amino acid sequence: CAISAIRDSPGETQYF.

The chain combines TRBV15 with TRBJ2-1; possibly TRBD2 for D (7 bases). V was pared by 5 bases and J by 13 bases, with 18 bases between. CDR3 length equals 13 residues. CDR1 is LNHNV and CDR2 is YYDKDF in the germline V gene (reference sequence). CDR3 DNA sequence: TGTGCCACCAGCGGGGGGGCCATCGTAGGCCAGTTCTTC. Translation: CATSGGAIVGQFF.

This clonotype came up a few times. The chain couples TRBV10-3 to TRBJ1-1; D might be TRBD1 (5 bases). Trimming cost V 3 bases and J 10 bases, with 9 bases left between them. CDR1 and CDR2 from the germline V gene are ENHRY and SYGVKD. The CDR3 covers 11 residues. The CDR3 region has the DNA TGTGCCATCAGTGATCAGGGCCCAGCTTTCTTT. Protein product: CAISDQGPAFF.

The chain carries TRBV4-2 and TRBJ2-7; 13 bases agree with TRBD2. The CDR3 is made up of 17 amino acids. Germline CDR1 reads LGHNA; CDR2 reads YNFKEQ. V trimming: 4 bases; J trimming: 0 bases; junction bases outside the gene matches: 6. The CDR3 DNA sequence: TGTGCCAGCAGCCTCGGGACTAGCGGGGCTTTCTCCTACGAGCAGTACTTC. Amino acid sequence: CASSLGTSGAFSYEQYF.

This clonotype came up a few times. In DNA form, the CDR3 reads TGTGCCAGCAGTTCCCTACAGGGTTACTATGGCTACACCTTC. Its translation is CASSSLQGYYGYTF. The chain recombines TRBV27 with TRBJ1-2; tentative D call: TRBD1 (6 bases). The V gene lost 4 bases and the J gene lost 3 bases, with 12 bases spanning the gap. The CDR3 consists of 14 residues. The germline CDR1 and CDR2 sequences are MNHEY and SMNVEV (reference sequence).

This rearrangement joins TRBV10-2 to TRBJ2-7; the match to TRBD2 covers 9 bases. The CDR3 covers 15 residues. CDR1 is WSHSY and CDR2 is SAAADI in the germline V gene. J was trimmed by 2 bases and V by 3 bases; bases with no gene match: 5. CDR3 loop: CASSDLAGATYEQYF. DNA for the CDR3: TGCGCCAGCAGTGATTTAGCGGGGGCAACCTACGAGCAGTACTTC.

V gene TRBV6-2 or TRBV6-3 combines with J gene TRBJ2-1; D is uncertain. Per germline, CDR1 MNHEY and CDR2 SVGEGT. V was pared by 6 bases and J by 13 bases, with 13 bases between. The CDR3 is made up of 11 amino acids. The CDR3 DNA reads TGTGCCAGCAGCCGTGAAGAGACCCAGTTCTTC. Its translation is CASSREETQFF.

This chain links TRBV20-1 with TRBJ2-3; D is perhaps TRBD1 or TRBD2 (5 bases each). The CDR3 runs to 15 residues. V was trimmed by 6 bases and J by 2 bases, leaving 18 bases between them. Germline V lookup: CDR1 DFQATT, CDR2 SNEGSKA (reference sequence). The CDR3 sequence: CSATDLWGFTDTQYF. DNA for the CDR3: TGCAGTGCGACAGATCTGTGGGGGTTCACAGATACGCAGTATTTT.

This clonotype was seen only once. The CDR3 DNA reads as TGTGCCAGCAGTCCCGCAGGGGGCGGGGGGGAAAAACTGTTTTTT. Amino acids: CASSPAGGGGEKLFF. The genes are TRBV27 and TRBJ1-4; TRBD1 aligns across 8 bases. V shed 5 bases and J 8 bases; nucleotides not matched to a gene: 10. CDR1 and CDR2 from the germline V gene are MNHEY and SMNVEV (reference sequence). The CDR3 contains 15 residues.

Concerning this clonotype itself: One end of the junction is discordant with germline, which a read error may explain. The V and J genes are TRBV14 and TRBJ2-1; D is possibly TRBD1 or TRBD2 (5 bases each). This CDR3 region has 17 residues. Germline lookup yields CDR1 SGHDN and CDR2 FVKESK. CDR3 sequence: CTSSQDWGGLRGNEQFF. The DNA of the CDR3 is TGTACCAGCAGCCAAGATTGGGGCGGCCTCCGGGGCAATGAGCAGTTCTTC.

This chain joins TRBV6-1 and TRBJ1-2; D is uncertain. This CDR3 has 16 residues. The V gene's germline CDR1 is MNHNS and CDR2 SASEGT. Trimming cost V 3 bases and J 4 bases, with 18 bases left between them. The CDR3 region has the DNA TGTGCCAGCAGTGAGGCCAGCCGAACCGGGTTCTATGGCTACACCTTC. Translated: CASSEASRTGFYGYTF.

This clonotype was recorded once. With a much larger clone just one base away, this may be a read error. This chain connects TRBV7-2 to TRBJ2-5; no reliable D call. CDR3 size: 13 residues. Germline CDR1 and CDR2: SGHTA and FQGNSA. V was clipped by 2 bases and J by 11 bases, with 15 bases between them. CDR3 sequence (DNA): TGTGCCAGCAGCTTATTCTCTGGGTTTGAGCAGTACTTC. This translates into CASSLFSGFEQYF.

The sample holds a few counts of this clonotype. The chain recombines TRBV27 with TRBJ2-7, with D perhaps TRBD1 or TRBD2 (6 bases each). This CDR3 is 15 amino acids long. Looked up from germline, CDR1 is MNHEY and CDR2 is SMNVEV (reference sequence). The V gene lost 2 bases and the J gene lost 2 bases, with 13 bases spanning the gap. CDR3 protein: CASSLGGRSPYEQYF. The CDR3 region has the DNA TGTGCCAGCAGTTTAGGGGGGCGCAGCCCCTACGAGCAGTACTTC.

Regarding this clonotype: One end of the junction is discordant with germline, which a read error may explain. CDR3 nucleotide sequence: TGTACCATCAGTGAGGCGGACAGGGGGCCTCTAAAAAGCTACGAGCAGTACTTC. This codes for CTISEADRGPLKSYEQYF. This rearrangement joins TRBV10-3 to TRBJ2-7; 11 bases match TRBD1. Germline V gene data show CDR1 as ENHRY and CDR2 as SYGVKD. The CDR3 is 18 amino acids.

The chain employs TRBV7-2 and TRBJ1-1; D unresolved. Germline V gene data show CDR1 as SGHTA and CDR2 as FQGNSA. V dropped 1 base and J dropped 1 base, with 10 bases sitting between them. The CDR3 loop spans 15 amino acids. CDR3 DNA sequence: TGTGCCAGCAGCTTAGTGGTACGGTCGAACACTGAAGCTTTCTTT. Translated: CASSLVVRSNTEAFF.

J is TRBJ1-5 and V is TRBV20-1; tentatively, D is TRBD1 (5 bases). CDR3 length: 15 residues. In germline, CDR1 is DFQATT, CDR2 SNEGSKA (reference sequence). With 5 bases removed from V and 2 bases from J, the gap between germline ends came to 16 bases. The DNA of the CDR3 is TGCAGTGCTCCCCGTTTGGGGGAGGGCAATCAGCCCCAGCATTTT. Translating it yields CSAPRLGEGNQPQHF.